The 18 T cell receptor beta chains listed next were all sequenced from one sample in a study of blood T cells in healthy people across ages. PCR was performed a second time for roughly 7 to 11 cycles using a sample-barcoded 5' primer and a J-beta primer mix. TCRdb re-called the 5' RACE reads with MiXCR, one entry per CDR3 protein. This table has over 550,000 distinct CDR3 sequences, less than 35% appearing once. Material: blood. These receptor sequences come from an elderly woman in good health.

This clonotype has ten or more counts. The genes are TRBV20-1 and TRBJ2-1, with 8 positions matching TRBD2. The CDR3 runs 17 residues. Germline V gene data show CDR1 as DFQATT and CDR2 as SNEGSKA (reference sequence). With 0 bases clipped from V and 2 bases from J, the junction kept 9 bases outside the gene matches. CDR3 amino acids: CSARDDGTRSAYNEQFF. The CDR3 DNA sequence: TGCAGTGCTAGAGATGATGGGACTAGGAGCGCCTACAATGAGCAGTTCTTC.

The CDR3 loop reads CSARPGSGSPLHF. For the CDR3, the DNA is TGCAGTGCTAGGCCGGGAAGTGGTTCACCCCTCCACTTT. The rearrangement links TRBV20-1 to TRBJ1-6, with D hard to call. Germline loops: CDR1 DFQATT, CDR2 SNEGSKA (reference sequence). V was cut by 3 bases and J by 9 bases, with 12 bases left in between. The CDR3 has 13 residues.

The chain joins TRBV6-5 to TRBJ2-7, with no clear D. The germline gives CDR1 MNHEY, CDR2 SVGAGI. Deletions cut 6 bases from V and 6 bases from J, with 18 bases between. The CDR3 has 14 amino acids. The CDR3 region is CASRPRAPESEQYF. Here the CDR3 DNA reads TGTGCCAGCAGACCCCGGGCCCCTGAGAGCGAGCAGTACTTC.

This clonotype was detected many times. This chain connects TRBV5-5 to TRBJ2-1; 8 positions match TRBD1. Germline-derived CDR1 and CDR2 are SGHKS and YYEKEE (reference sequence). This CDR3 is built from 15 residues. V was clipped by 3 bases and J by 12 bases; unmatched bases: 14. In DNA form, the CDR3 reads TGTGCCAGCAGCTCTACCGGGACAGGCCCCGTGGGGCAGTTCTTC. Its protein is CASSSTGTGPVGQFF. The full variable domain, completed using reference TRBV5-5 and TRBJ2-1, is DAGVTQSPTHLIKTRGQQVTLRCSPISGHKSVSWYQQVLGQGPQFIFQYYEKEERGRGNFPDRFSARQFPNYSSELNVNALLLGDSALYLCASSSTGTGPVGQFFGPGTRLTVL.

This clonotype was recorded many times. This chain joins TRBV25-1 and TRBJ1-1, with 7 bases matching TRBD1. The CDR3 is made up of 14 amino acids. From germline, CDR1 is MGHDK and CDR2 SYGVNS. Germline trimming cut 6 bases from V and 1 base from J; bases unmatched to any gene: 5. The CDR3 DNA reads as TGTGCCAGCAGGGTAGGGGGCAGGAACACTGAAGCTTTCTTT. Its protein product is CASRVGGRNTEAFF.

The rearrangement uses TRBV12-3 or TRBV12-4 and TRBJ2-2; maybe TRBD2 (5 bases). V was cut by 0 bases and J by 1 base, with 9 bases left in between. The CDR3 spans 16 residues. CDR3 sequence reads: CASSLARVENTGELFF. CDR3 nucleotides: TGTGCCAGCAGTTTAGCGCGGGTAGAGAACACCGGGGAGCTGTTTTTT.

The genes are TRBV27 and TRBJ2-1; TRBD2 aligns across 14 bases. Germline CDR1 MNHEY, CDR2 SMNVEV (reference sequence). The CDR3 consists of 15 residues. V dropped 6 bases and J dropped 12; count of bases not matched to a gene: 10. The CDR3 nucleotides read TGTGCCAGCAGCCCCGGGACTAGCGGGAGTTTTGGGCAGTTCTTC. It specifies CASSPGTSGSFGQFF.

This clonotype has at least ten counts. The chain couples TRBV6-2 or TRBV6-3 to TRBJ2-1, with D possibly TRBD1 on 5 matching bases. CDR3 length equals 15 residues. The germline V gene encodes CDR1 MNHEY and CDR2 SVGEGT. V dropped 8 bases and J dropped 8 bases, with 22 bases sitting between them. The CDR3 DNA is TGTGCCAGCCTCCACCCAGGGCCGCTATCGGATGAGCAGTTCTTC. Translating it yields CASLHPGPLSDEQFF.

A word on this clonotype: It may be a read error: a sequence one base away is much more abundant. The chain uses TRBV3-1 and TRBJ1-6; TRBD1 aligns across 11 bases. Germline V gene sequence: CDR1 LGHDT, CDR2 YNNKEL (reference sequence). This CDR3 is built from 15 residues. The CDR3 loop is CACSQGQGANSPLHF. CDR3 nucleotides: TGTGCCTGCAGCCAAGGACAGGGGGCTAATTCACCCCTCCACTTT.

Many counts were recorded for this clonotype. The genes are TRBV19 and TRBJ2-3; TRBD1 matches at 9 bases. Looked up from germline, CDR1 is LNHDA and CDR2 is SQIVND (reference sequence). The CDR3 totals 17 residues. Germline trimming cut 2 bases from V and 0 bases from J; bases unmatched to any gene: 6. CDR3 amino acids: CASSIRGQGRSTDTQYF. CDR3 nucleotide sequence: TGTGCCAGTAGTATAAGGGGACAGGGACGAAGCACAGATACGCAGTATTTT.

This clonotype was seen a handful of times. The CDR3 region has the DNA TGCAGCGTTGACAGGTTCACTGAAGCTTTCTTT. Amino acid sequence: CSVDRFTEAFF. This chain uses TRBV29-1 with TRBJ1-1; D not certain. The V end lost 3 bases, the J end lost 4 bases, and 6 bases lay between the germline ends. The CDR3 spans 11 residues. The V gene's germline CDR1 is SQVTM and CDR2 ANQGSEA.

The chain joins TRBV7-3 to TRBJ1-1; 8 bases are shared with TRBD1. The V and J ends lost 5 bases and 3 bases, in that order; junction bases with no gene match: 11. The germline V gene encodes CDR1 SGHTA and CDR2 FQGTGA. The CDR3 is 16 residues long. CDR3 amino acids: CASSPQGTGLYTEAFF. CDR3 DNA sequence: TGTGCCAGCAGCCCACAGGGGACAGGATTGTACACTGAAGCTTTCTTT.

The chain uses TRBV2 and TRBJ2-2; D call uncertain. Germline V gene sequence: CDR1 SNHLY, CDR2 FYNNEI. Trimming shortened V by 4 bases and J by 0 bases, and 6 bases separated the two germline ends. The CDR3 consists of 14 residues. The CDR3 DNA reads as TGTGCCAGCAGTGGCAGCACGAACACCGGGGAGCTGTTTTTT. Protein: CASSGSTNTGELFF.

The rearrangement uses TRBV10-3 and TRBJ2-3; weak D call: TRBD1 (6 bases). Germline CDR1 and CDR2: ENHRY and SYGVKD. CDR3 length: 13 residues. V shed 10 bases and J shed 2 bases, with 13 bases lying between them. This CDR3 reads CATGAYSTDTQYF. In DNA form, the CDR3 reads TGTGCCACAGGGGCGTACTCCACAGATACGCAGTATTTT.

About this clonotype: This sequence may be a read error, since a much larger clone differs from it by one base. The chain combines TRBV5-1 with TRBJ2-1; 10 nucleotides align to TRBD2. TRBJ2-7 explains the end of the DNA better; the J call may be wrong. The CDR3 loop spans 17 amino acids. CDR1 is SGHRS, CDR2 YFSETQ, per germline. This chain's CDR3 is CASSPWSSGGSYNEQYF. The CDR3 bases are TGCGCCAGCAGCCCTTGGTCTAGCGGGGGCTCCTACAATGAGCAGTACTTC.

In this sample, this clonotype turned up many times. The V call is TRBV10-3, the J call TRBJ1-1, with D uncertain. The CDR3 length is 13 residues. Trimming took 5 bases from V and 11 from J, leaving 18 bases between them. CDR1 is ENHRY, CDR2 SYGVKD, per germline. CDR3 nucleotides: TGTGCCATCAGTTTTAAGGGCAATACGGAGGCTTTCTTT. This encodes CAISFKGNTEAFF.

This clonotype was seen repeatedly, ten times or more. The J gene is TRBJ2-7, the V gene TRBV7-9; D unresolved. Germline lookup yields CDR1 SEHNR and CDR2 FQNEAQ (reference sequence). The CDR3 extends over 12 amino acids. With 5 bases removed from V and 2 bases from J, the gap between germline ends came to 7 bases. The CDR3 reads CASSPTTYEQYF. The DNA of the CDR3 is TGTGCCAGCAGCCCGACCACCTACGAGCAGTACTTC.

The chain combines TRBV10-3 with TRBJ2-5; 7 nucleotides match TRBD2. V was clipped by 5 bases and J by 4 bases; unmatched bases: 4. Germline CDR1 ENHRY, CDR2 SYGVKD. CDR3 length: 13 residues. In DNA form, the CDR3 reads TGTGCCATCAGTAGCGGGACGGGAGAGACCCAGTACTTC. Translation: CAISSGTGETQYF.